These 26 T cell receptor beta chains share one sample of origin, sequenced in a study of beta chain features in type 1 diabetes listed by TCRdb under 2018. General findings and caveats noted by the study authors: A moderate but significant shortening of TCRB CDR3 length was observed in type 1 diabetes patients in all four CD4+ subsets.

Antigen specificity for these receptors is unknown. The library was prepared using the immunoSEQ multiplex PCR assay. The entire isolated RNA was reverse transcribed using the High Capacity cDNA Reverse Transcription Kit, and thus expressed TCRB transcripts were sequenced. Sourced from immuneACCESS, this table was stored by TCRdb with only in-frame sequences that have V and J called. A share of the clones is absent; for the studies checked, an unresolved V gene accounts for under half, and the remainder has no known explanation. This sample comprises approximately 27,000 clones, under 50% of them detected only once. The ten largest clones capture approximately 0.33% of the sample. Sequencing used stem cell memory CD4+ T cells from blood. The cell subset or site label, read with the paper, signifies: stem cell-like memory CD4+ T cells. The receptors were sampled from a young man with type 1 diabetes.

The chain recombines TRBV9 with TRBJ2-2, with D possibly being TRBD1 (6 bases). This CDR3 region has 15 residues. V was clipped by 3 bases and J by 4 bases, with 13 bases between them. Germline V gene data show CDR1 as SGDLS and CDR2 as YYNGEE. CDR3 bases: TGTGCCAGCAGCGGGGGGCCAGAAATCACCGGGGAGCTGTTTTTT. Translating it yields CASSGGPEITGELFF.

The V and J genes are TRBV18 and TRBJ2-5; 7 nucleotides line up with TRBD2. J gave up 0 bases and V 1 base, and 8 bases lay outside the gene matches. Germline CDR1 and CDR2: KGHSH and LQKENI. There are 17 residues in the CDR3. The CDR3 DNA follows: TGTGCCAGCTCACCACGATCTAGCGGCCGATACCAAGAGACCCAGTACTTC. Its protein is CASSPRSSGRYQETQYF.

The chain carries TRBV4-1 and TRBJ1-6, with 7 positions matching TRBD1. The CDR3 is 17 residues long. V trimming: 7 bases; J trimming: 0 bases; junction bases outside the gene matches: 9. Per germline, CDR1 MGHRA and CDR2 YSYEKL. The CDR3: CASTPRSGGSYNSPLHF. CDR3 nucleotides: TGCGCCAGCACCCCAAGGTCAGGGGGCTCCTATAATTCACCCCTCCACTTT.

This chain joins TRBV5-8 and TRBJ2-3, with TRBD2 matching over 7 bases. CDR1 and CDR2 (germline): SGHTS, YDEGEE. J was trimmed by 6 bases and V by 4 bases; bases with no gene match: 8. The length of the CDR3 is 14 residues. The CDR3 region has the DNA TGTGCCAGCAGCCTAGGACTAGAACTTGATACGCAGTATTTT. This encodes CASSLGLELDTQYF.

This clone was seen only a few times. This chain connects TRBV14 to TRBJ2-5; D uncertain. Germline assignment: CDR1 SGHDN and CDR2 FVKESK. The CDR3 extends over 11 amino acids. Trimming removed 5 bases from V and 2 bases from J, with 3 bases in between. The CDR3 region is CASSTQETQYF. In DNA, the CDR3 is TGTGCCAGCAGCACTCAAGAGACCCAGTACTTC.

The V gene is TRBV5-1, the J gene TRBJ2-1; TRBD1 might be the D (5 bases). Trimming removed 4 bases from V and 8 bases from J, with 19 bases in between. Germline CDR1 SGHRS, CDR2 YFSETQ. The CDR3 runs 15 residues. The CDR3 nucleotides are TGCGCCAGCAGCCCCCAGGACACACCGACGGATGAGCAGTTCTTC. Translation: CASSPQDTPTDEQFF.

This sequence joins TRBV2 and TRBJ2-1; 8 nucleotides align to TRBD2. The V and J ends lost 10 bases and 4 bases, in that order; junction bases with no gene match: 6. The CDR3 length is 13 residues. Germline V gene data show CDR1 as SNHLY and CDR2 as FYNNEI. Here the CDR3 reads CAIHSGVYNEQFF. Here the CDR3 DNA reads TGTGCCATCCATAGCGGGGTGTACAATGAGCAGTTCTTC.

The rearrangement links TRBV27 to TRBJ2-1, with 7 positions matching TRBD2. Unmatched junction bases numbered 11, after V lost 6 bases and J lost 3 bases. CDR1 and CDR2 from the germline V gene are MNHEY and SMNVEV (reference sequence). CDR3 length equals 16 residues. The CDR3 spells CASSLWGGDLYNEQFF. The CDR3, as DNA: TGTGCCAGCAGCCTATGGGGGGGGGACCTCTACAATGAGCAGTTCTTC.

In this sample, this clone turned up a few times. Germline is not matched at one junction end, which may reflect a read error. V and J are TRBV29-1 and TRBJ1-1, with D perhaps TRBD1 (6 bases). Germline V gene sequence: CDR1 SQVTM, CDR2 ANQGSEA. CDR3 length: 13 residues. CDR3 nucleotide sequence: TGCAGCGTGGAAGAGGGGGGAGGGACTGAAGCTTTCTTT. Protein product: CSVEEGGGTEAFF. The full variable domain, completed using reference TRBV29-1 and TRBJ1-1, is SAVISQKPSRDICQRGTSLTIQCQVDSQVTMMFWYRQQPGQSLTLIATANQGSEATYESGFVIDKFPISRPNLTFSTLTVSNMSPEDSSIYLCSVEEGGGTEAFFGQGTRLTVV.

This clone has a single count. CDR3 DNA sequence: TGTGCCAGCAGCTTAGGGGGGCCCGGAAACACCATATATTTT. Amino acid sequence: CASSLGGPGNTIYF. The chain joins TRBV7-8 to TRBJ1-3; perhaps TRBD1 as D (6 bases). Per the germline V gene, CDR1 is SGHVS and CDR2 is FQNEAQ. V was pared by 1 base and J by 4 bases, with 8 bases between. The CDR3 runs 14 residues. The full variable domain, its missing parts supplied by reference TRBV7-8 and TRBJ1-3, is GAGVSQSPRYKVAKRGQDVALRCDPISGHVSLFWYQQALGQGPEFLTYFQNEAQLDKSGLPSDRFFAERPEGSVSTLKIQRTQQEDSAVYLCASSLGGPGNTIYFGEGSWLTVV.

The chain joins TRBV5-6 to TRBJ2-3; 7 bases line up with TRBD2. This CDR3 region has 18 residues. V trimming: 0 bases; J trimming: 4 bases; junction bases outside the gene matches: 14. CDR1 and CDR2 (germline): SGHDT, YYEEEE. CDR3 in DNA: TGTGCCAGCAGCTTGGTTGGGGGAGGGGTCTCCTTCGCAGATACGCAGTATTTT. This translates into CASSLVGGGVSFADTQYF.

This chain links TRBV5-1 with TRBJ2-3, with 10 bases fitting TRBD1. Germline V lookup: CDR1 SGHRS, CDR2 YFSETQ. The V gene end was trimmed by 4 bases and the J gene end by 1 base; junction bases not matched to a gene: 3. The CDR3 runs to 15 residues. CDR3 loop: CASSPGTGGTDTQYF. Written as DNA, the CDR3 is TGCGCCAGCAGCCCCGGGACAGGGGGCACAGATACGCAGTATTTT.

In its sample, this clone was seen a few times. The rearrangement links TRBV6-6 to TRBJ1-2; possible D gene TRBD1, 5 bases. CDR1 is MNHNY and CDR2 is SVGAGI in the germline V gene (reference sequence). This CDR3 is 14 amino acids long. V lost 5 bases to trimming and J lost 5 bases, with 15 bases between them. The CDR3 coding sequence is TGTGCCAGCAGTGGAGGGACGGCAGGGTATGGCTACACCTTC. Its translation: CASSGGTAGYGYTF.

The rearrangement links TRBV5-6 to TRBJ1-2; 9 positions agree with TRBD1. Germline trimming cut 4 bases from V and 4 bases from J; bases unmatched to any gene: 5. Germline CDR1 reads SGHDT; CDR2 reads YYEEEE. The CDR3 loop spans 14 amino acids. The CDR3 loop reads CASSGGQGIYGYTF. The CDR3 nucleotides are TGTGCCAGCAGCGGAGGACAGGGGATCTATGGCTACACCTTC.

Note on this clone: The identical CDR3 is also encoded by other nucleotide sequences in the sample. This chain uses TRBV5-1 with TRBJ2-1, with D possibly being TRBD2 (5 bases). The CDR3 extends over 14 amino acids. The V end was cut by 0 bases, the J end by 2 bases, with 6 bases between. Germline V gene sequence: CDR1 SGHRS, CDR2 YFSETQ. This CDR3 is CASSLEGAYNEQFF. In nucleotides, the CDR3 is TGCGCCAGCAGCTTGGAGGGAGCCTACAATGAGCAGTTCTTC.

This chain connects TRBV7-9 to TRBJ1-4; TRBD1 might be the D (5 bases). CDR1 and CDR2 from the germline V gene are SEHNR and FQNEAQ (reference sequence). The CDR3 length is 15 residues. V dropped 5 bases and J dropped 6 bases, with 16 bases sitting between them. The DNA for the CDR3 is TGTGCCAGCAGCCCCCCTCGGGACTCCTATGAAAAACTGTTTTTT. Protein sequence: CASSPPRDSYEKLFF.

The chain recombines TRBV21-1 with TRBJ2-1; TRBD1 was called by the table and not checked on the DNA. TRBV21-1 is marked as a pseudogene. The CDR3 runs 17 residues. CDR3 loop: CASSKDPRDRDNNEQFF. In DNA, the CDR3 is TGTGCCAGCAGCAAAGACCCCCGGGACAGGGATAACAATGAGCAGTTCTTC.

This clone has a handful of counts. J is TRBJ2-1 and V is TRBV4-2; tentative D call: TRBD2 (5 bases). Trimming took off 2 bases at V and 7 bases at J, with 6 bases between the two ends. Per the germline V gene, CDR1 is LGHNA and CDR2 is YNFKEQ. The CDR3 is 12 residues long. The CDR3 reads CASSQRENEQFF. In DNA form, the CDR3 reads TGTGCCAGCAGCCAAAGGGAGAATGAGCAGTTCTTC.

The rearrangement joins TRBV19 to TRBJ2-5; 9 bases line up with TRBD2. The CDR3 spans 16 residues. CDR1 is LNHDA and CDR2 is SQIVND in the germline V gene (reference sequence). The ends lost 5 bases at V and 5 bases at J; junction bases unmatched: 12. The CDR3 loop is CASSPDGGLAGETQYF. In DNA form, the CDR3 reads TGTGCCAGTAGTCCTGATGGGGGACTAGCAGGGGAGACCCAGTACTTC.

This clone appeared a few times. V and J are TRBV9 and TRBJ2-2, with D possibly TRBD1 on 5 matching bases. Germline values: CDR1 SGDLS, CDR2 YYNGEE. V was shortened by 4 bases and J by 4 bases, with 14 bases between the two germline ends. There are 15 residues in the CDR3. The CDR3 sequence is CASSFLPDSTGELFF. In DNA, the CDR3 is TGTGCCAGCAGCTTTTTACCTGACAGCACCGGGGAGCTGTTTTTT.

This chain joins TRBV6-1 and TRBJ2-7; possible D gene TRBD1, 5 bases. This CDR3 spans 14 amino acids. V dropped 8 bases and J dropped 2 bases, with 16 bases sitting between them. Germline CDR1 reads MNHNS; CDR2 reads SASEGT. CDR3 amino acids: CASLRTRAAYEQYF. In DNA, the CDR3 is TGTGCCAGCCTAAGGACACGGGCTGCCTACGAGCAGTACTTC.

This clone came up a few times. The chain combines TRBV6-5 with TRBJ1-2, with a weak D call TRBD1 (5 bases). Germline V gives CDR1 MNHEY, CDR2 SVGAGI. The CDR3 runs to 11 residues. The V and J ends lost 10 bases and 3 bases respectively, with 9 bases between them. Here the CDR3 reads CATRQYYGYTF. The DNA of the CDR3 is TGTGCCACCAGACAGTACTATGGCTACACCTTC.

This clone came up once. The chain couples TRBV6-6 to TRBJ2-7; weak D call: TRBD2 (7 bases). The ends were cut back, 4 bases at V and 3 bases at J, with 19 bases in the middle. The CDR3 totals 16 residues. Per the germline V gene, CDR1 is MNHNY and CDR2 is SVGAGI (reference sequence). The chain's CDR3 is CASSSRGGGGHYEQYF. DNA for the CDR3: TGTGCCAGCAGTTCCCGGGGTGGGGGGGGGCACTACGAGCAGTACTTC.

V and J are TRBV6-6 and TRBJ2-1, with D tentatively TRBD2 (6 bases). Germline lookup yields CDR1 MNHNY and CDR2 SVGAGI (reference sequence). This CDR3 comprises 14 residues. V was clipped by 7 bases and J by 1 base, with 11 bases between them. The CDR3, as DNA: TGTGCCAGCACCGAGGGACTTTCCTACAATGAGCAGTTCTTC. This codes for CASTEGLSYNEQFF.

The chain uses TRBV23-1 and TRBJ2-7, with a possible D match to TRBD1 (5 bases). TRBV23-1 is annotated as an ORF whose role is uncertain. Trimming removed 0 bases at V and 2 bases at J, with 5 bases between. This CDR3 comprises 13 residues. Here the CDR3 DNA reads TGCGCCAGCAGTCAATCGGGGCCCTACGAGCAGTACTTC. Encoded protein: CASSQSGPYEQYF.

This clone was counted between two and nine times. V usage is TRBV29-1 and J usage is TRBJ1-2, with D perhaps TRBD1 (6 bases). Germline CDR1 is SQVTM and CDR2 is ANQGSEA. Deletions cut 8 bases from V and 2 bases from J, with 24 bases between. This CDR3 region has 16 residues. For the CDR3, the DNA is TGCAGCACGGAAGGGGCAGGGCTGGGGACAAACTATGGCTACACCTTC. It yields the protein CSTEGAGLGTNYGYTF.